The 8 T cell receptor beta chains in this list originate from one sample, sequenced in a study of CXCR3-negative and CXCR3-positive naive CD8 T cells. Overall study findings and caveats: More hydrophobic TRB CDR3s occurred in CXCR3-positive than in CXCR3-negative naive cells.

The antigens of these receptors remain unknown. UMI-tagged TRB cDNA libraries were built via 5' RACE. Reanalyzing the 5' RACE reads, TCRdb keeps one entry per CDR3 protein, without DNA. The sample table includes approximately 140,000 distinct CDR3 sequences. The sequenced material came from naive CXCR3+ CD8+ T cells from blood. The subset denotes: CD45RO-CCR7+CD27+CD95- naive CD8+ T cells expressing CXCR3 (TNR3+). These receptors all come from a human donor in good health. Some clones in this sample may be carry-over from other donors' samples.

This rearrangement joins TRBV19 to TRBJ2-7; TCRdb reports TRBD1, a call that lacks DNA to check it against. From germline, CDR1 is LNHDA and CDR2 SQIVND (reference sequence). The length of the CDR3 is 13 residues. The CDR3 here is CASTPGQGYEQYF.

The J gene is TRBJ2-5, the V gene TRBV29-1; TCRdb indicates TRBD1, and absent DNA this call remains unverified. Germline assignment: CDR1 SQVTM and CDR2 ANQGSEA. The CDR3 extends over 15 amino acids. Here the CDR3 reads CSAAGTPSGRETQYF.

V usage is TRBV13 and J usage is TRBJ1-6. Germline-derived CDR1 and CDR2 are PRHDT and FYEKMQ (reference sequence). This CDR3 has 13 amino acids. The CDR3 here is CASSFETNSPLHF.

The V gene is TRBV7-2, the J gene TRBJ2-1; TCRdb returns TRBD2, unconfirmable since there is no DNA. The CDR3 covers 16 residues. Germline V CDR1 and CDR2: SGHTA, FQGNSA. CDR3 amino acids: CASLGEGLGSYNEQFF.

This chain connects TRBV11-2 to TRBJ1-1. The CDR3 is made up of 11 amino acids. CDR1 SGHAT and CDR2 FQNNGV come from the germline V gene. CDR3 in amino acids: CASRQLTKAFF. Together with reference TRBV11-2 and TRBJ1-1, the CDR3 gives the full variable domain: EAGVAQSPRYKIIEKRQSVAFWCNPISGHATLYWYQQILGQGPKLLIQFQNNGVVDDSQLPKDRFSAERLKGVDSTLKIQPAKLEDSAVYLCASRQLTKAFFGQGTRLTVV.

The rearrangement joins TRBV5-1 to TRBJ2-1; TCRdb gives TRBD1 as the D gene, but with no DNA this cannot be confirmed. The CDR3 sequence is 13 residues long. CDR1 and CDR2 from the germline V gene are SGHRS and YFSETQ. This chain's CDR3 is CASRRPPGNEQFF. The full variable domain, completed using reference TRBV5-1 and TRBJ2-1, is KAGVTQTPRYLIKTRGQQVTLSCSPISGHRSVSWYQQTPGQGLQFLFEYFSETQRNKGNFPGRFSGRQFSNSRSEMNVSTLELGDSALYLCASRRPPGNEQFFGPGTRLTVL.

The J gene is TRBJ1-1, the V gene TRBV7-7. Per germline, CDR1 SSHAT and CDR2 FNYEAQ (reference sequence). The length of the CDR3 is 13 residues. The CDR3 protein is CASSFGVGTEAFF.

The chain carries TRBV5-5 and TRBJ2-1. The CDR3 totals 13 residues. Germline V gene sequence: CDR1 SGHKS, CDR2 YYEKEE (reference sequence). CDR3 residues: CASTQLNSYEQFF.